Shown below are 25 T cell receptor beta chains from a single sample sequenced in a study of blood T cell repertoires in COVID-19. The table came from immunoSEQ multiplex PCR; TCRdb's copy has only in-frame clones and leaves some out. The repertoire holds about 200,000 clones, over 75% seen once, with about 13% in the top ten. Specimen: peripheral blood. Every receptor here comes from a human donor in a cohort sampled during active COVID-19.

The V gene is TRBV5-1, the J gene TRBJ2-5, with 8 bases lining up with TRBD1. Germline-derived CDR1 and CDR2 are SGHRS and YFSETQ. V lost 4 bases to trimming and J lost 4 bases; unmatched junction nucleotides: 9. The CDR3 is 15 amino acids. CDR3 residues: CASSPPRTGRETQYF. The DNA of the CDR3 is TGCGCCAGCAGCCCTCCACGGACAGGGCGAGAGACCCAGTACTTC. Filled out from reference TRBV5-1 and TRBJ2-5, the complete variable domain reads KAGVTQTPRYLIKTRGQQVTLSCSPISGHRSVSWYQQTPGQGLQFLFEYFSETQRNKGNFPGRFSGRQFSNSRSEMNVSTLELGDSALYLCASSPPRTGRETQYFGPGTRLLVL.

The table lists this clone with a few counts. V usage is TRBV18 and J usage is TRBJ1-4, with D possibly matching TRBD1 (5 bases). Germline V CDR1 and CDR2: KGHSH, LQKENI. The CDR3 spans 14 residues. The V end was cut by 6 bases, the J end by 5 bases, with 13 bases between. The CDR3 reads CASSPSQGNEKLFF. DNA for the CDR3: TGTGCCAGCTCCCCGTCCCAGGGCAATGAAAAACTGTTTTTT.

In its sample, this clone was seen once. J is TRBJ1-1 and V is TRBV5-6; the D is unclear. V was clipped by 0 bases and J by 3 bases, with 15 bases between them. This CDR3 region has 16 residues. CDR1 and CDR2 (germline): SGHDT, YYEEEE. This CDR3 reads CASSLGSRGRDTEAFF. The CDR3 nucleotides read TGTGCCAGCAGCTTGGGCTCACGGGGTCGGGACACTGAAGCTTTCTTT.

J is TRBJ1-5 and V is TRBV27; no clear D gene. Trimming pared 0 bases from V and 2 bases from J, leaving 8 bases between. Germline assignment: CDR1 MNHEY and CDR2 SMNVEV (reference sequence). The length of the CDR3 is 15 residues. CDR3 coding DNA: TGTGCCAGCAGTTTATCACCGGGAGGCAATCAGCCCCAGCATTTT. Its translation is CASSLSPGGNQPQHF.

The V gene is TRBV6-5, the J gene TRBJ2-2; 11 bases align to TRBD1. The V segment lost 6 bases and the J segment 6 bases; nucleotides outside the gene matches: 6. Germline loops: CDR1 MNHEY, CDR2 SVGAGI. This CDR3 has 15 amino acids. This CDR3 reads CASSRDRGAPGELFF. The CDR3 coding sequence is TGTGCCAGCAGCCGGGACAGGGGGGCCCCCGGGGAGCTGTTTTTT.

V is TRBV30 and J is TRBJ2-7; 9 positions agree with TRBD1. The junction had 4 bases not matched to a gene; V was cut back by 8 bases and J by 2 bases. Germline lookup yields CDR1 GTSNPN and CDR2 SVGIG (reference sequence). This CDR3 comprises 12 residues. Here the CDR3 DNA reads TGTGCCGGATGGGACAGGGCCTACGAGCAGTACTTC. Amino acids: CAGWDRAYEQYF.

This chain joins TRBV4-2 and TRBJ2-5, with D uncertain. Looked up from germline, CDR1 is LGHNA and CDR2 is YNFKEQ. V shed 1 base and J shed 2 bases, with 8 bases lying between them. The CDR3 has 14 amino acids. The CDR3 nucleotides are TGTGCCAGCAGCCAAGGGGCCTCACAAGAGACCCAGTACTTC. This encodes CASSQGASQETQYF.

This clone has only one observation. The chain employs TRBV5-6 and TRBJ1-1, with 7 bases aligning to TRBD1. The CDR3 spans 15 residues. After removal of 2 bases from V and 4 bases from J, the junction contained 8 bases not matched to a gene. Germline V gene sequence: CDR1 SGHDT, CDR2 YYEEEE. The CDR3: CASSFKTGVVTEAFF. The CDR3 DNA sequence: TGTGCCAGCAGCTTTAAAACAGGGGTAGTCACTGAAGCTTTCTTT.

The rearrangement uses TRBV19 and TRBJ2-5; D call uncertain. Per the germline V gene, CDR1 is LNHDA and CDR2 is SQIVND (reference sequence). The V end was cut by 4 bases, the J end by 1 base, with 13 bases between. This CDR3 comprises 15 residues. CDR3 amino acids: CASSTSRLSQETQYF. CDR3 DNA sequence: TGTGCCAGTAGTACGAGCAGGCTTTCCCAAGAGACCCAGTACTTC. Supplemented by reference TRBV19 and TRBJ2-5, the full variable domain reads DGGITQSPKYLFRKEGQNVTLSCEQNLNHDAMYWYRQDPGQGLRLIYYSQIVNDFQKGDIAEGYSVSREKKESFPLTVTSAQKNPTAFYLCASSTSRLSQETQYFGPGTRLLVL.

The DNA for the CDR3 is TGTGCCAGTAGTACTCAGGGGGCAACTAATGAAAAACTGTTTTTT. Protein sequence: CASSTQGATNEKLFF. This chain connects TRBV19 to TRBJ1-4, with 7 bases identical to TRBD1. CDR1 LNHDA and CDR2 SQIVND come from the germline V gene (reference sequence). CDR3 length: 15 residues. The junction had 2 bases not matched to a gene; V was cut back by 4 bases and J by 0 bases.

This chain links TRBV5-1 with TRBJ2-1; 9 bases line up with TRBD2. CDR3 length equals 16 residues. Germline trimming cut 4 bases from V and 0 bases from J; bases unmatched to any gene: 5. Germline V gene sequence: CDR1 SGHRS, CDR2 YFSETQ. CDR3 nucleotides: TGCGCCAGCAGCGTTAGCGGGGGTAGCTCCTACAATGAGCAGTTCTTC. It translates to CASSVSGGSSYNEQFF.

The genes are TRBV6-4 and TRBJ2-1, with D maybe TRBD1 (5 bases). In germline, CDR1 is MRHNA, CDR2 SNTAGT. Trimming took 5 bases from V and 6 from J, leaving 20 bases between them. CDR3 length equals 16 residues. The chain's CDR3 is CASSPHESAGSNEQFF. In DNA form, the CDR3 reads TGTGCCAGCAGTCCCCACGAGTCAGCAGGGTCCAATGAGCAGTTCTTC.

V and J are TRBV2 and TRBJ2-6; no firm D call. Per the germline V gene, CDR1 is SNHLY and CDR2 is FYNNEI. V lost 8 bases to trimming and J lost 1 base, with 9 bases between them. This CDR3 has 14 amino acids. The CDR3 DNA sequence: TGTGCCAGCCGTATCTCTTCTGGGGCCAACGTCCTGACTTTC. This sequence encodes CASRISSGANVLTF.

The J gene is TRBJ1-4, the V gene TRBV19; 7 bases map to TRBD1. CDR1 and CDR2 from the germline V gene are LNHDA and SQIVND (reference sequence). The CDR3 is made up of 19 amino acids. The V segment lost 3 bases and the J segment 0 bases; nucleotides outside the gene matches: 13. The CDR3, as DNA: TGTGCCAGTAGTATTCGGACAGGCCATGTCATCGCAACTAATGAAAAACTGTTTTTT. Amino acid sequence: CASSIRTGHVIATNEKLFF.

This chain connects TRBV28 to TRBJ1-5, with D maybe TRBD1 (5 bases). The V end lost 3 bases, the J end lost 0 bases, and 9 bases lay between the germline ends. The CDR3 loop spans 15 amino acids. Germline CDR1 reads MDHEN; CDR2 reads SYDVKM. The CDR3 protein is CASSFREGSNQPQHF. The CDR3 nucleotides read TGTGCCAGCAGTTTCAGGGAGGGTAGCAATCAGCCCCAGCATTTT.

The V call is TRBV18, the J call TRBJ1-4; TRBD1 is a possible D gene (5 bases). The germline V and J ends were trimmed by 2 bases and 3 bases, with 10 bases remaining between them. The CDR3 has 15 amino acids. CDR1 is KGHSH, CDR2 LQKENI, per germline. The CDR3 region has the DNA TGTGCCAGCTCACCAATGAAGGGGTCTAATGAAAAACTGTTTTTT. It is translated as CASSPMKGSNEKLFF.

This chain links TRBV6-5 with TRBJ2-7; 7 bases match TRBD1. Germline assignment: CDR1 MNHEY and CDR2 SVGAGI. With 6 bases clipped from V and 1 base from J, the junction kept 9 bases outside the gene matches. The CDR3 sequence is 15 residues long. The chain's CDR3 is CASRIQGTQSYEQYF. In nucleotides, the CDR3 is TGTGCCAGCAGAATACAGGGGACCCAGTCCTACGAGCAGTACTTC.

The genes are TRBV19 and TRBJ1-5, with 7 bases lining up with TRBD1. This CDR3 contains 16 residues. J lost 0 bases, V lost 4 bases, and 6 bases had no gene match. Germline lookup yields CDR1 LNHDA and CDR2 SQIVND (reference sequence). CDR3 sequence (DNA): TGTGCCAGTAGTAGGGACAGTAGTTATAGCAATCAGCCCCAGCATTTT. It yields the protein CASSRDSSYSNQPQHF.

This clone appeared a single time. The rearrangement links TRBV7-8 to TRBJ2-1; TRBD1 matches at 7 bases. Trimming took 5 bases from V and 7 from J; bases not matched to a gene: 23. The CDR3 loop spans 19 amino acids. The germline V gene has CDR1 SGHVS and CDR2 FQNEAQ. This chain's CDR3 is CASSRTPQRQGGLWNEQFF. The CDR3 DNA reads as TGTGCCAGCAGCCGCACCCCCCAGAGACAGGGTGGCCTCTGGAATGAGCAGTTCTTC.

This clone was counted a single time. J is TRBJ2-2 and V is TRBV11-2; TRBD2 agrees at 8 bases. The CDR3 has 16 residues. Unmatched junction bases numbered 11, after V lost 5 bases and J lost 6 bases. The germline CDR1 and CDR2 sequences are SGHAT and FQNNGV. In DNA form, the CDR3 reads TGTGCCAGCAGCGGGGGACGGGAGGGCCTTGCCGGGGAGCTGTTTTTT. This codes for CASSGGREGLAGELFF.

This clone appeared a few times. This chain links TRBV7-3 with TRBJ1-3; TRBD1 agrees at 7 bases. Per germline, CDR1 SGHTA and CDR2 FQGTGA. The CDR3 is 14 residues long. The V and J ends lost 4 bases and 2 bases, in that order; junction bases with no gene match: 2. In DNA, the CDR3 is TGTGCCAGCAGCTCCCAGGGGGCTGGAAACACCATATATTTT. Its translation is CASSSQGAGNTIYF.

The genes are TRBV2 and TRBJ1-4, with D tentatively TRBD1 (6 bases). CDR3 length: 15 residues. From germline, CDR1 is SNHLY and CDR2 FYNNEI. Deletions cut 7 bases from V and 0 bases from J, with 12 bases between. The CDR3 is CASTRQVATNEKLFF. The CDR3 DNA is TGTGCCAGCACCAGACAGGTGGCAACTAATGAAAAACTGTTTTTT. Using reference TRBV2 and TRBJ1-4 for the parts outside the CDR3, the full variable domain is EPEVTQTPSHQVTQMGQEVILRCVPISNHLYFYWYRQILGQKVEFLVSFYNNEISEKSEIFDDQFSVERPDGSNFTLKIRSTKLEDSAMYFCASTRQVATNEKLFFGSGTQLSVL.

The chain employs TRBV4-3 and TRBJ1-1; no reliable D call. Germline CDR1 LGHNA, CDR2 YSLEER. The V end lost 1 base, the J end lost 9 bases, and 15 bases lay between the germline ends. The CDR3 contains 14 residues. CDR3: CASSQVGGNSQAFF. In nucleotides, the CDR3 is TGCGCCAGCAGCCAAGTTGGAGGGAATTCCCAAGCTTTCTTT.

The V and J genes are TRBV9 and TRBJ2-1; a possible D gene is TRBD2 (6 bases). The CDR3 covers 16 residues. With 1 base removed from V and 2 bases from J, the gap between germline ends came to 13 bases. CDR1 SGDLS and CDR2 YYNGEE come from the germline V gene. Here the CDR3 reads CASSVMGLLTYNEQFF. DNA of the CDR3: TGTGCCAGCAGCGTAATGGGACTTCTTACCTACAATGAGCAGTTCTTC.

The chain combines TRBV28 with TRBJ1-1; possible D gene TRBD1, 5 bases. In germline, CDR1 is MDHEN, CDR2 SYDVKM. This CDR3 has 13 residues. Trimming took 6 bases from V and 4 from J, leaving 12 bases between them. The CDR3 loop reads CASSLTGTTEAFF. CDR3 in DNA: TGTGCCAGCAGCCTAACAGGTACCACTGAAGCTTTCTTT.